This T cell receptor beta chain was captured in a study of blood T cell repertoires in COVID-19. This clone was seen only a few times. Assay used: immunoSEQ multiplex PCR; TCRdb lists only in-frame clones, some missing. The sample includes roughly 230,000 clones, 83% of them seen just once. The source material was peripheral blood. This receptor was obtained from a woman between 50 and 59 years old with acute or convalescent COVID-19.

This CDR3 reads CASSLWSSGSASTDTQYF. The DNA for the CDR3 is TGCGCCAGCAGCTTGTGGTCTAGCGGGAGCGCTAGCACAGATACGCAGTATTTT. This rearrangement joins TRBV5-1 to TRBJ2-3, with TRBD2 identical over 10 bases. The trim removed 1 base at V and 0 bases at J, leaving 8 bases unmatched. The CDR3 length is 18 residues. Germline V gives CDR1 SGHRS, CDR2 YFSETQ.